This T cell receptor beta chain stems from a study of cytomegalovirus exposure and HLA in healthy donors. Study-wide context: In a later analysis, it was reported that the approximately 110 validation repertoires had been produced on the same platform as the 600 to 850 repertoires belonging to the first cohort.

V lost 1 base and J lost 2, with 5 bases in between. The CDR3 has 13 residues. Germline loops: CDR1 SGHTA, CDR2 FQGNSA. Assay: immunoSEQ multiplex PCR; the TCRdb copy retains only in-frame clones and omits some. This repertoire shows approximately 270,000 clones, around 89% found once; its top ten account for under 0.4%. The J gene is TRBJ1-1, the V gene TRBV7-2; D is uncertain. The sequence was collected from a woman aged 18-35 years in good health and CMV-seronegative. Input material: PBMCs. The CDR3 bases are TGTGCCAGCAGCTTAGTCATTAACACTGAAGCTTTCTTT. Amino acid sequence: CASSLVINTEAFF.